These T cell receptor beta chains were read from a single sample in a study of blood T cell repertoires in COVID-19. Assay used: immunoSEQ multiplex PCR; TCRdb lists only in-frame clones, some missing. The table shows about 140,000 clones, with approximately 84% occurring only once. The sequenced sample was PBMCs or T cells enriched from blood (not recorded which). All receptors derive from a woman between 45 and 65 years old with acute COVID-19. CDR3s leave out the opening cysteine and the closing phenylalanine or tryptophan. Each record gives: J gene, V gene, CDR3 protein.

j_call: TRBJ2-1; v_call: TRBV9; cdr3_aa: ASSVTPGQGAYNEQF
j_call: TRBJ2-7; v_call: TRBV28; cdr3_aa: ASSRAGTGGYEQY
j_call: TRBJ2-7; v_call: TRBV4-3; cdr3_aa: ASSQGQGSAEQY
j_call: TRBJ2-3; v_call: TRBV6-1; cdr3_aa: ASSAGQGTSTDTQY
j_call: TRBJ2-1; v_call: TRBV7-3; cdr3_aa: ASSLLAGGPNEQF
j_call: TRBJ2-7; v_call: TRBV11-3; cdr3_aa: ASSNHPLAGPSYEQY
j_call: TRBJ1-4; v_call: TRBV4-3; cdr3_aa: ASSQVSGIATNEKLF
j_call: TRBJ2-2; v_call: TRBV7-3; cdr3_aa: ASSREAGGTGELF
j_call: TRBJ1-2; v_call: TRBV6-4; cdr3_aa: ASRTRTGNYGYT
j_call: TRBJ2-1; v_call: TRBV2; cdr3_aa: ASSDPGAYGNEQF
j_call: TRBJ1-3; v_call: TRBV30; cdr3_aa: AWGRLGAGNTIY
j_call: TRBJ2-4; v_call: TRBV3-1/TRBV3-2; cdr3_aa: ASSQAGRLAKNIQY
j_call: TRBJ1-1; v_call: TRBV7-6; cdr3_aa: ASSTMEDTEAF
j_call: TRBJ2-1; v_call: TRBV28; cdr3_aa: ASSFLTSGRVNEQF
j_call: TRBJ1-1; v_call: TRBV7-2; cdr3_aa: ASSPPTVRNTEAF
j_call: TRBJ2-5; v_call: TRBV5-1; cdr3_aa: ASSRAWGDQETQY
j_call: TRBJ2-5; v_call: TRBV28; cdr3_aa: ASSQGPETQY
j_call: TRBJ2-1; v_call: TRBV3-1/TRBV3-2; cdr3_aa: ASSPIRTSVEQF
j_call: TRBJ2-7; v_call: TRBV7-8; cdr3_aa: ASTLQGAFGEQY
j_call: TRBJ2-7; v_call: TRBV5-1; cdr3_aa: ASSFCSVDYEQY
j_call: TRBJ2-1; v_call: TRBV5-5; cdr3_aa: ASSPQAGVTYNEQF
j_call: TRBJ1-5; v_call: TRBV18; cdr3_aa: ASSPSSEPPQH
j_call: TRBJ1-3; v_call: TRBV9; cdr3_aa: ASSVDPAGTGTGNTIY
j_call: TRBJ2-2; v_call: TRBV5-1; cdr3_aa: ASSLAPASGAGELF
j_call: TRBJ1-4; v_call: TRBV21-1; cdr3_aa: ASRRIYQGIWEKLF
j_call: TRBJ2-7; v_call: TRBV5-1; cdr3_aa: ASSTTVLNPPEQY
j_call: TRBJ2-5; v_call: TRBV19; cdr3_aa: ASSMWDWAAGGETQY
j_call: TRBJ1-6; v_call: TRBV3-1/TRBV3-2; cdr3_aa: ASSRGQGRDSPLH
j_call: TRBJ2-7; v_call: TRBV5-1; cdr3_aa: ASSLRQSYEQY
j_call: TRBJ2-7; v_call: TRBV2; cdr3_aa: ATATGSYEQY
j_call: TRBJ1-3; v_call: TRBV5-6; cdr3_aa: ASSLGASGNTIY
j_call: TRBJ2-5; v_call: TRBV18; cdr3_aa: ASSYRTDQETQY
j_call: TRBJ2-1; v_call: TRBV5-4; cdr3_aa: ASSTRDSRLYNEQF
j_call: TRBJ1-6; v_call: TRBV6-5; cdr3_aa: ASRGQTGGSSPLH
j_call: TRBJ2-6; v_call: TRBV7-9; cdr3_aa: ASSRGRGLLSGANVLT
j_call: TRBJ2-5; v_call: TRBV3-1/TRBV3-2; cdr3_aa: ASSQREEGDSQY
j_call: TRBJ1-2; v_call: TRBV6-5; cdr3_aa: ASSQDRGDYGYT
j_call: TRBJ2-5; v_call: TRBV19; cdr3_aa: ASSLGQGETQY
j_call: TRBJ1-2; v_call: TRBV6-5; cdr3_aa: ASSSRTPLDGYT
j_call: TRBJ1-4; v_call: TRBV2; cdr3_aa: ASSDRGVKLF
j_call: TRBJ1-6; v_call: TRBV7-9; cdr3_aa: ASSQAGTGVSPLH